This TCR beta chain was captured by sequencing in a study of blood T cell repertoires in COVID-19. Study overall: In each case, the material was cDNA or gDNA derived from T cells, B-cell-depleted T cells, or PBMCs.

Measured with immunoSEQ multiplex PCR; TCRdb has only the in-frame clones, and not every one. The sample contains 310,000 or so clones, approximately 90% of which appear only once. With 1 base removed from V and 1 base from J, the gap between germline ends came to 6 bases. CDR3 length: 14 residues. Germline-derived CDR1 and CDR2 are MNHEY and SMNVEV (reference sequence). Sequenced material: peripheral blood. The chain employs TRBV27 and TRBJ2-3; D remains unclear. The receptor was derived from a man aged 25-45 years with COVID-19, enrolled during active disease. The CDR3 loop is CASSLYLRTDTQYF. DNA of the CDR3: TGTGCCAGCAGTTTATATCTCCGCACAGATACGCAGTATTTT.